This T cell receptor (beta chain) was recovered during a study of multiple sclerosis patients with progressive multifocal leukoencephalopathy. Study background: The control group, sampled over time, had multiple sclerosis, received natalizumab and did not develop PML. The study's findings and limits: Findings may reflect JC virus infection or just general immunocompromise.

Synthetic inline TR CDR3 controls covering all V-J pairings were spiked into each PCR. Libraries were prepared by immunoSEQ multiplex PCR; TCRdb keeps only in-frame clonotypes and omits some of them. In the table there are 25,000 to 30,000 clones, 88% of which are singletons. Concerning this clone: Antigen specificity is unknown.

Germline CDR1 reads WSHSY; CDR2 reads SAAADI. This CDR3 comprises 13 residues. Deletions cut 8 bases from V and 3 bases from J, with 13 bases between. Time point of the sample: before natalizumab initiation. Prior interferon beta treatment was universal, and the PML patients were all female. The sequence derives from a human donor with multiple sclerosis. The V gene is TRBV10-2, the J gene TRBJ1-2; D not resolved. Sequencing input: PBMCs. The CDR3: CASEDLGYYGYTF. In DNA form, the CDR3 reads TGCGCCAGCGAAGACTTGGGATACTATGGCTACACCTTC.